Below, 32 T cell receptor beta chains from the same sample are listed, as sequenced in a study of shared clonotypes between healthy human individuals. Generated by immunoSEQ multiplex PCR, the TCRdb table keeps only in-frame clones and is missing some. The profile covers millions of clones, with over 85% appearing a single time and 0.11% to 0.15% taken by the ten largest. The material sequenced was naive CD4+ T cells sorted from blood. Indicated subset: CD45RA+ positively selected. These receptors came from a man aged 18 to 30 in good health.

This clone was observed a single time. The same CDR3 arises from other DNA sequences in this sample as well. CDR3 coding DNA: TGTGCCACCAGCAGAGGTACAGGGGCGTACGAGCAGTACTTC. Encoded protein: CATSRGTGAYEQYF. This chain uses TRBV15 with TRBJ2-7; 7 nucleotides match TRBD1. V dropped 1 base and J dropped 4; count of bases not matched to a gene: 4. Germline assignment: CDR1 LNHNV and CDR2 YYDKDF (reference sequence). There are 14 residues in the CDR3. Together with reference TRBV15 and TRBJ2-7, the CDR3 gives the full variable domain: DAMVIQNPRYQVTQFGKPVTLSCSQTLNHNVMYWYQQKSSQAPKLLFHYYDKDFNNEADTPDNFQSRRPNTSFCFLDIRSPGLGDTAMYLCATSRGTGAYEQYFGPGTRLTVT.

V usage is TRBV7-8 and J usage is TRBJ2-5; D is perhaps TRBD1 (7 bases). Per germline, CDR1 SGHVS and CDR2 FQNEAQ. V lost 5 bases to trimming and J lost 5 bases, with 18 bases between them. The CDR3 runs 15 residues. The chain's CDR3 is CASSLSQGTYETQYF. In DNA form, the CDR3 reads TGTGCCAGCAGCCTCTCACAGGGGACTTACGAGACCCAGTACTTC.

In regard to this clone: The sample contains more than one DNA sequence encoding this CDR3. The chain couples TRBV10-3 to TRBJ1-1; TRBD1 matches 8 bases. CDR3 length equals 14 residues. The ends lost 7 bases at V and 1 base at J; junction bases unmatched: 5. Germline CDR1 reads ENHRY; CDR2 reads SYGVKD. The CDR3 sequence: CAITPGQGNTEAFF. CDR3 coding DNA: TGTGCCATCACGCCCGGACAGGGGAACACTGAAGCTTTCTTT.

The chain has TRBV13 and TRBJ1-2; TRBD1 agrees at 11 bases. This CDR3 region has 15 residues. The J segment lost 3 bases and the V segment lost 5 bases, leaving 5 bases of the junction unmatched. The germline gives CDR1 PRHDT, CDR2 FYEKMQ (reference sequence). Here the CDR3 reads CASSRTGGIYYGYTF. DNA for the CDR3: TGTGCCAGCAGCCGGACAGGGGGCATTTACTATGGCTACACCTTC.

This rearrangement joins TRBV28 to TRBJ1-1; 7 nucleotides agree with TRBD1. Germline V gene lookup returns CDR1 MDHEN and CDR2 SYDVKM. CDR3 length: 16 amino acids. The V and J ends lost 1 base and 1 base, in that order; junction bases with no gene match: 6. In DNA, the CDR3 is TGTGCCAGCAGTTTATTATCACAGGGGCGGAACACTGAAGCTTTCTTT. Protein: CASSLLSQGRNTEAFF.

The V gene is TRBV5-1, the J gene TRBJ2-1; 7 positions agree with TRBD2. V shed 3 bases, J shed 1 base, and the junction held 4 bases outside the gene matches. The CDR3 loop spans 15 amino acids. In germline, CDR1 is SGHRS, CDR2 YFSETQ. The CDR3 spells CASSWGGDSYNEQFF. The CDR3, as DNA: TGCGCCAGCAGCTGGGGAGGGGATTCCTACAATGAGCAGTTCTTC.

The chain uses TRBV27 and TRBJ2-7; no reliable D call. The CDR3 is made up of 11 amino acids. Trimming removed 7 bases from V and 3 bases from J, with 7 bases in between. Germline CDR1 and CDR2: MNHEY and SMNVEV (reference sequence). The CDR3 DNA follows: TGTGCCAGCACCCCTAACTACGAGCAGTACTTC. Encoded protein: CASTPNYEQYF.

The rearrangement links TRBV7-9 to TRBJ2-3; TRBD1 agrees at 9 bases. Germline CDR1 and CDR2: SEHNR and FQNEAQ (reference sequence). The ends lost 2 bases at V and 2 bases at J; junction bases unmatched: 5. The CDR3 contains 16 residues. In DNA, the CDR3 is TGTGCCAGCAGCTTAAGGACAGGGGCGATCACAGATACGCAGTATTTT. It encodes CASSLRTGAITDTQYF.

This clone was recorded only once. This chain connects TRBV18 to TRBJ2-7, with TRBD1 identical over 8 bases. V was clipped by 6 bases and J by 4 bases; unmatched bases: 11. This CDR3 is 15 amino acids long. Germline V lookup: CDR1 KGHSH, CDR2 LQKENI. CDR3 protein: CASSATGERLYEQYF. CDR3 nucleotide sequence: TGTGCCAGCTCCGCGACAGGGGAGAGGCTTTACGAGCAGTACTTC.

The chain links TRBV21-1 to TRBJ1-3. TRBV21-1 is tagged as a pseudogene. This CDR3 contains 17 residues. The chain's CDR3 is CASTTPTGGFSGNTIYF. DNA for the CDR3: TGTGCCAGCACCACCCCAACCGGGGGGTTCTCTGGAAACACCATATATTTT.

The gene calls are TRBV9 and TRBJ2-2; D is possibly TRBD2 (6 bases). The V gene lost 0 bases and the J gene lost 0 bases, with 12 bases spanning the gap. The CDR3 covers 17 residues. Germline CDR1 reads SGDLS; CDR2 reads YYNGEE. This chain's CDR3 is CASSVAGGTTNTGELFF. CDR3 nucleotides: TGTGCCAGCAGCGTAGCCGGCGGGACCACGAACACCGGGGAGCTGTTTTTT.

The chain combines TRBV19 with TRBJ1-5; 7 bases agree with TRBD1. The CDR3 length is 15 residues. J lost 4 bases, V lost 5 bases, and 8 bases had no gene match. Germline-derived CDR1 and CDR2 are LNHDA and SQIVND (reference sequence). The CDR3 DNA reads TGTGCCAGTAGTGTATCACAGGGGATAAATCAGCCCCAGCATTTT. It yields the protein CASSVSQGINQPQHF. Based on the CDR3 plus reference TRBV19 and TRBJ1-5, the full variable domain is DGGITQSPKYLFRKEGQNVTLSCEQNLNHDAMYWYRQDPGQGLRLIYYSQIVNDFQKGDIAEGYSVSREKKESFPLTVTSAQKNPTAFYLCASSVSQGINQPQHFGDGTRLSIL.

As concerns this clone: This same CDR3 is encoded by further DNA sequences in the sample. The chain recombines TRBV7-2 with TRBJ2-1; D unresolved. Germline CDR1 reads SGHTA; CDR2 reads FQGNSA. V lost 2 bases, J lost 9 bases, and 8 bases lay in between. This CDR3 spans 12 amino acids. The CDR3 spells CASSLPAGEQFF. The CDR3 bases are TGTGCCAGCAGCTTACCCGCAGGTGAGCAGTTCTTC. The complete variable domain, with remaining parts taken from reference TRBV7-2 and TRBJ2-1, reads GAGVSQSPSNKVTEKGKDVELRCDPISGHTALYWYRQSLGQGLEFLIYFQGNSAPDKSGLPSDRFSAERTGGSVSTLTIQRTQQEDSAVYLCASSLPAGEQFFGPGTRLTVL.

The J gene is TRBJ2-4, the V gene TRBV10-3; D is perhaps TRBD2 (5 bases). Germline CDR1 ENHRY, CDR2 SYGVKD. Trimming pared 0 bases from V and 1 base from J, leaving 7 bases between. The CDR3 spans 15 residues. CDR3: CAISESLGAKNIQYF. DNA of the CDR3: TGTGCCATCAGTGAGTCACTAGGTGCCAAAAACATTCAGTACTTC.

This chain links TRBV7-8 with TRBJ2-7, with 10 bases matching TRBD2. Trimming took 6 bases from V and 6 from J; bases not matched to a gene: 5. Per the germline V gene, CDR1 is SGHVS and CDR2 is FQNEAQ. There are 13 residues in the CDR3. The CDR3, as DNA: TGTGCCAGCAGTGTGAGCGGGAGGGTCGAGCAGTACTTC. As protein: CASSVSGRVEQYF. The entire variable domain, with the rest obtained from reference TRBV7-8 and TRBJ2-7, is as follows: GAGVSQSPRYKVAKRGQDVALRCDPISGHVSLFWYQQALGQGPEFLTYFQNEAQLDKSGLPSDRFFAERPEGSVSTLKIQRTQQEDSAVYLCASSVSGRVEQYFGPGTRLTVT.

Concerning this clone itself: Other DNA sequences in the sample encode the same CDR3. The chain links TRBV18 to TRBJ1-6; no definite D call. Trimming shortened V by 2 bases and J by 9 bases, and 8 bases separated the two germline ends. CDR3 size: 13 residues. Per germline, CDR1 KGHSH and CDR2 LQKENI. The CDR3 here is CASSPGSGSPLHF. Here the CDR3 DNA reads TGTGCCAGCTCACCAGGATCTGGTTCACCCCTCCACTTT.

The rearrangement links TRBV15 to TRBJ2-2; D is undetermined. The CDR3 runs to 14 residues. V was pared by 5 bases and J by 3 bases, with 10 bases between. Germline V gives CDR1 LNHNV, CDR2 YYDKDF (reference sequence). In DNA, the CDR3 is TGTGCCACCAGCCCAGAAGGGTACACCGGGGAGCTGTTTTTT. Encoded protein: CATSPEGYTGELFF.

The CDR3 DNA reads as TGTGTCTCTGCAGATGCAACTAATGAAAAACTGTTTTTT. Protein: CVSADATNEKLFF. The genes are TRBV25-1 and TRBJ1-4; D not resolved. The CDR3 runs to 13 residues. Germline CDR1 reads MGHDK; CDR2 reads SYGVNS.

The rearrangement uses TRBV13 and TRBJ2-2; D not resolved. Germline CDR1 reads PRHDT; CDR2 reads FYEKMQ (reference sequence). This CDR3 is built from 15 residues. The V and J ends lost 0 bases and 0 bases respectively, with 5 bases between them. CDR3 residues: CASSLGRANTGELFF. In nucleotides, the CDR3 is TGTGCCAGCAGCTTAGGGAGAGCGAACACCGGGGAGCTGTTTTTT.

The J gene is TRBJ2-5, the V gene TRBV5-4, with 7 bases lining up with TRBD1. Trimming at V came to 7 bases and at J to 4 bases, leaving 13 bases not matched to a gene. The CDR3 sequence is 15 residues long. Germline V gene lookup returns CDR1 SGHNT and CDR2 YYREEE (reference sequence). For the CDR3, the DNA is TGTGCCAGCGGACAGGAGTGGGGGCGCAGAGAGACCCAGTACTTC. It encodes CASGQEWGRRETQYF.

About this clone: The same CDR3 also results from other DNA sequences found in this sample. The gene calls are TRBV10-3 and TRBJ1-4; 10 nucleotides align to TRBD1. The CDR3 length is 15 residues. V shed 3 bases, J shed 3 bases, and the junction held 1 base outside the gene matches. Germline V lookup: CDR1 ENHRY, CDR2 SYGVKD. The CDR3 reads CAISEGQGANEKLFF. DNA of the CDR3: TGTGCCATCAGTGAAGGACAGGGGGCTAATGAAAAACTGTTTTTT.

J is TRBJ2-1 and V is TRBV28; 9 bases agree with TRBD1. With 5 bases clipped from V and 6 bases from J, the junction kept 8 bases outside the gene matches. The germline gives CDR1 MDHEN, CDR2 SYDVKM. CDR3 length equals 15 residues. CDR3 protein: CASSRPGQGINEQFF. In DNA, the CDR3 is TGTGCCAGCAGTCGTCCGGGACAGGGTATCAATGAGCAGTTCTTC.

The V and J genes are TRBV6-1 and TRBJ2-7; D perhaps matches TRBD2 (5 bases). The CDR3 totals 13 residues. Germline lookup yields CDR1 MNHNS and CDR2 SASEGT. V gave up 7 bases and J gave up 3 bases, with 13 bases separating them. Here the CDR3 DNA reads TGTGCCAGCACCCGGACGGGGAGCTACGAGCAGTACTTC. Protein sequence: CASTRTGSYEQYF.

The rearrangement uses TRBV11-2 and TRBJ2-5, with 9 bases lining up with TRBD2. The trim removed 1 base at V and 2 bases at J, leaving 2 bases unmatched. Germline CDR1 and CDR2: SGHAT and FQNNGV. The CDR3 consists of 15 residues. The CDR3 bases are TGTGCCAGCAGCTTAGGCGGGGGGGCTCAAGAGACCCAGTACTTC. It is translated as CASSLGGGAQETQYF.

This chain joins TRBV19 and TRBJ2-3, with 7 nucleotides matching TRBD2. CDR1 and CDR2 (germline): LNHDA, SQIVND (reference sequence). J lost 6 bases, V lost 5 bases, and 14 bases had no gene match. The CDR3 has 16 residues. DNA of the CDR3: TGTGCCAGTAGTTCCCCTATGACTAGCCATGGGGATACGCAGTATTTT. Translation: CASSSPMTSHGDTQYF.

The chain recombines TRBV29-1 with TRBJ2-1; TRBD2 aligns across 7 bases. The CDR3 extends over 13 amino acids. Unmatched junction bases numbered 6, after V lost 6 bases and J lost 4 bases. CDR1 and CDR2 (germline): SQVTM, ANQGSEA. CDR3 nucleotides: TGCAGCGTCCGAAGCGGGGCTTACAATGAGCAGTTCTTC. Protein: CSVRSGAYNEQFF.

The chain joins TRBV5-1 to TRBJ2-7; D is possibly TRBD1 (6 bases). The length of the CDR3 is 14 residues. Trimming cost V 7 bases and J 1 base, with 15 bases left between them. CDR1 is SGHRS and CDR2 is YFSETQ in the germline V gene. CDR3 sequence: CASRRTDFSYEQYF. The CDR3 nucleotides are TGCGCCAGCCGAAGGACAGACTTTTCCTACGAGCAGTACTTC.

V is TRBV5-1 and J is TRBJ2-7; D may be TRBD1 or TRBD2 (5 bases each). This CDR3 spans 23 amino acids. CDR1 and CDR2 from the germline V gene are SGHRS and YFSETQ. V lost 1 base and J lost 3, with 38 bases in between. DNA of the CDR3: TGCGCCAGCAGCTTGAACCCGGGACCAGTGGGTCCTAGCCGTTATCACCGAGGCTACGAGCAGTACTTC. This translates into CASSLNPGPVGPSRYHRGYEQYF.

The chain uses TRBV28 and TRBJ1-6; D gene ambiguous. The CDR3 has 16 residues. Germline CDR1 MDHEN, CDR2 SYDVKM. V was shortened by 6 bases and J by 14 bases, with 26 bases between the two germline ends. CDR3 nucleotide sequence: TGTGCCAGCAGATTCCATGGACCCCCCAGAGAGGAAACCCTCCACTTT. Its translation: CASRFHGPPREETLHF.

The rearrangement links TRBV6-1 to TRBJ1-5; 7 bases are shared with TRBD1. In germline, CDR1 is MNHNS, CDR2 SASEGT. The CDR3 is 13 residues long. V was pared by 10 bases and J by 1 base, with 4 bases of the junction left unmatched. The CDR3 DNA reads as TGTGCCATCACGGACAGGAGCAATCAGCCCCAGCATTTT. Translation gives CAITDRSNQPQHF.

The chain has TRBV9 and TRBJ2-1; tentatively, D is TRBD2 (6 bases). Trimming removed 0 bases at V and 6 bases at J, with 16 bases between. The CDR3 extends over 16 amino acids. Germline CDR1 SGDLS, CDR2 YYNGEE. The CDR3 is CASSVATWGVGNEQFF. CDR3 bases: TGTGCCAGCAGCGTAGCTACATGGGGGGTTGGCAATGAGCAGTTCTTC. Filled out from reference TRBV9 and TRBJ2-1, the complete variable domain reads DSGVTQTPKHLITATGQRVTLRCSPRSGDLSVYWYQQSLDQGLQFLIQYYNGEERAKGNILERFSAQQFPDLHSELNLSSLELGDSALYFCASSVATWGVGNEQFFGPGTRLTVL.

Here the CDR3 reads CASSEVRSEFQETQYF. The CDR3 region has the DNA TGTGCCAGCAGTGAAGTGAGATCGGAATTCCAAGAGACCCAGTACTTC. The chain joins TRBV6-1 to TRBJ2-5; D is uncertain. This CDR3 is 16 amino acids long. Per germline, CDR1 MNHNS and CDR2 SASEGT. The V and J ends lost 1 base and 1 base respectively, with 13 bases between them.